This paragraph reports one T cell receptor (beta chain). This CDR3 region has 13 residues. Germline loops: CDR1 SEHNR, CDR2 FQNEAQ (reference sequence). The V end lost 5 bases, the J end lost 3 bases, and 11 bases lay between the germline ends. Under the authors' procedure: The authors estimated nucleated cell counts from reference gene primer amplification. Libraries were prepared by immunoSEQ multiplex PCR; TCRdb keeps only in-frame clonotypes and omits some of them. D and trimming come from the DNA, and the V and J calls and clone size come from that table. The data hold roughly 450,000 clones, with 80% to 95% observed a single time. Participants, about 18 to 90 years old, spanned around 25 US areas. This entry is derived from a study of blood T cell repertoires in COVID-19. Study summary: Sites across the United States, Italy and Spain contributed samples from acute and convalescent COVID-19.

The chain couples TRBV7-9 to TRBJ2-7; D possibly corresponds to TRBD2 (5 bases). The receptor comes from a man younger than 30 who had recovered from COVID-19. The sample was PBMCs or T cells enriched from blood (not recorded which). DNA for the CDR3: TGTGCCAGCAGCCCCGGGGAAGGCTACGAGCAGTACTTC. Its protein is CASSPGEGYEQYF.